These T cell receptor beta chains were read from a single sample in a study of blood T cell repertoires in COVID-19. Assay used: immunoSEQ multiplex PCR; TCRdb lists only in-frame clones, some missing. The table shows 25,000 to 35,000 clones, with roughly 87% occurring only once. Sequenced: peripheral blood. The receptors derive from a human donor in a cohort sampled during active COVID-19. Each CDR3 is given with its conserved first and last residue. Fields, in order: D gene, CDR3 length, clone size, J gene, V gene, CDR3 protein, CDR3 DNA. The D gene is left open where the match is weak. Not every row has a clone size; where given, it reads once, few, many or a size class.

D: TRBD1; length: 13; size: -; J: TRBJ1-1; V: TRBV3-1/TRBV3-2; CDR3: CASSHSGGQGAFF; DNA: TGTGCCAGCAGCCACTCTGGGGGACAGGGAGCTTTCTTT
D: -; length: 14; size: -; J: TRBJ2-2; V: TRBV18; CDR3: CASSPRRGTGELFF; DNA: TGTGCCAGCTCACCACGGCGGGGTACCGGGGAGCTGTTTTTT
D: -; length: 14; size: -; J: TRBJ2-7; V: TRBV5-1; CDR3: CASSLNRPPYEQYF; DNA: TGCGCCAGCAGCTTAAACAGGCCTCCCTACGAGCAGTACTTC
D: TRBD2; length: 18; size: -; J: TRBJ2-1; V: TRBV9; CDR3: CASSVVAGGLGSYNEQFF; DNA: TGTGCCAGCAGCGTAGTAGCGGGGGGGCTTGGGTCCTACAATGAGCAGTTCTTC
D: TRBD2; length: 15; size: -; J: TRBJ2-3; V: TRBV6-2/TRBV6-3; CDR3: CASSRLAGASDTQYF; DNA: TGTGCCAGCAGTCGACTAGCGGGGGCCTCAGATACGCAGTATTTT
D: TRBD1; length: 14; size: medium-sized; J: TRBJ1-1; V: TRBV5-4; CDR3: CASSLHTGGTEAFF; DNA: TGTGCCAGCAGCCTGCACACAGGGGGCACTGAAGCTTTCTTT
D: TRBD1; length: 15; size: few; J: TRBJ2-7; V: TRBV18; CDR3: CASSPGTGLSYEQYF; DNA: TGTGCCAGCTCACCCGGGACAGGTCTCTCCTACGAGCAGTACTTC
D: TRBD1; length: 14; size: -; J: TRBJ2-7; V: TRBV18; CDR3: CASSPPDRVYEQYF; DNA: TGTGCCAGCTCCCCACCGGACAGGGTCTACGAGCAGTACTTC
D: -; length: 15; size: -; J: TRBJ2-7; V: TRBV11-2; CDR3: CASSVVAVGSYEQYF; DNA: TGTGCCAGCAGCGTCGTAGCGGTTGGCTCCTACGAGCAGTACTTC
D: -; length: 13; size: -; J: TRBJ1-2; V: TRBV5-1; CDR3: CATSREGNYGYTF; DNA: TGCGCCACCTCACGAGAGGGTAACTATGGCTACACCTTC
D: -; length: 13; size: once; J: TRBJ1-6; V: TRBV5-6; CDR3: CASSLVRVSPLHF; DNA: TGTGCCAGCAGCTTGGTCAGGGTCTCACCCCTCCACTTT
D: -; length: 14; size: -; J: TRBJ2-5; V: TRBV6-5; CDR3: CASSTRDSQETQYF; DNA: TGTGCCAGCAGTACCCGGGACTCCCAAGAGACCCAGTACTTC
D: -; length: 16; size: -; J: TRBJ2-3; V: TRBV7-2; CDR3: CASSVLGQPGTDTQYF; DNA: TGTGCCAGCAGCGTATTAGGACAACCCGGCACAGATACGCAGTATTTT
D: TRBD1; length: 13; size: -; J: TRBJ2-5; V: TRBV5-1; CDR3: CASNGQGRETQYF; DNA: TGCGCCAGCAATGGACAGGGGCGAGAGACCCAGTACTTC
D: TRBD1; length: 14; size: -; J: TRBJ1-5; V: TRBV28; CDR3: CASSLRAGGQPQHF; DNA: TGTGCCAGCAGTTTAAGGGCAGGGGGCCAGCCCCAGCATTTT
D: -; length: 12; size: -; J: TRBJ1-1; V: TRBV5-8; CDR3: CASSLGWLVAFF; DNA: TGTGCCAGCAGCTTGGGTTGGCTAGTGGCTTTCTTT
D: -; length: 14; size: -; J: TRBJ1-3; V: TRBV6-5; CDR3: CASSRDSSGNTIYF; DNA: TGTGCCAGCAGCAGGGACTCCTCTGGAAACACCATATATTTT
D: -; length: 17; size: -; J: TRBJ2-7; V: TRBV2; CDR3: CASSEFRGVGDPYEQYF; DNA: TGTGCCAGCAGTGAATTTCGGGGTGTAGGAGACCCCTACGAGCAGTACTTC
D: -; length: 13; size: -; J: TRBJ1-1; V: TRBV7-9; CDR3: CASSSTGNTEAFF; DNA: TGTGCCAGCAGCTCTACAGGTAACACTGAAGCTTTCTTT
D: TRBD2; length: 14; size: -; J: TRBJ2-7; V: TRBV9; CDR3: CASSVGAGPLEQYF; DNA: TGTGCCAGCAGCGTAGGAGCGGGGCCGCTCGAGCAGTACTTC
D: -; length: 13; size: -; J: TRBJ2-7; V: TRBV6-5; CDR3: CASSQQVDYEQYF; DNA: TGTGCCAGCAGTCAACAGGTAGACTACGAGCAGTACTTC
D: TRBD1; length: 15; size: -; J: TRBJ2-2; V: TRBV5-1; CDR3: CASSLVAGGTGELFF; DNA: TGCGCCAGCAGCTTGGTGGCAGGGGGCACCGGGGAGCTGTTTTTT
D: TRBD1; length: 14; size: -; J: TRBJ2-1; V: TRBV19; CDR3: CASSRDRGLNEQFF; DNA: TGTGCCAGTAGCCGGGACAGGGGACTTAATGAGCAGTTCTTC
D: TRBD1; length: 15; size: once; J: TRBJ1-2; V: TRBV7-3; CDR3: CASSSQGQGPYGYTF; DNA: TGTGCCAGCAGCTCTCAGGGACAGGGACCCTATGGCTACACCTTC